These 7 T cell receptor beta chains share one sample of origin, sequenced in a study of blood T cell repertoires in COVID-19. Clones were sequenced by immunoSEQ multiplex PCR, and TCRdb holds only the in-frame ones, with some missing. The sample lists approximately 40,000 clones; 91% were seen once. The sample comprised peripheral blood. The receptors were sampled from a woman older than 75 with acute or convalescent COVID-19.

The CDR3 bases are TGTGCCAGCAGTCGACAGGGGGCAGGTAATCAGCCCCAGCATTTT. Amino acids: CASSRQGAGNQPQHF. V and J are TRBV28 and TRBJ1-5, with 10 bases aligning to TRBD1. V dropped 5 bases and J dropped 4; count of bases not matched to a gene: 5. The CDR3 is made up of 15 amino acids. Looked up from germline, CDR1 is MDHEN and CDR2 is SYDVKM. Complete variable domain (other parts from reference TRBV28 and TRBJ1-5): DVKVTQSSRYLVKRTGEKVFLECVQDMDHENMFWYRQDPGLGLRLIYFSYDVKMKEKGDIPEGYSVSREKKERFSLILESASTNQTSMYLCASSRQGAGNQPQHFGDGTRLSIL.

The V gene is TRBV24-1, the J gene TRBJ1-2; 9 nucleotides agree with TRBD1. The CDR3 runs to 19 residues. V trimming: 1 base; J trimming: 2 bases; junction bases outside the gene matches: 13. Germline lookup yields CDR1 KGHDR and CDR2 SFDVKD. CDR3 bases: TGTGCCACCAGTGATTTCGCGGTGCACCGGGACAGGGCCAACTATGGCTACACCTTC. It yields the protein CATSDFAVHRDRANYGYTF.

This sequence joins TRBV5-6 and TRBJ1-2, with D unclear. V lost 2 bases to trimming and J lost 4 bases, with 6 bases between them. There are 12 residues in the CDR3. The germline gives CDR1 SGHDT, CDR2 YYEEEE. CDR3 coding DNA: TGTGCCAGCAGCTTTTACAGCTATGGCTACACCTTC. Its protein product is CASSFYSYGYTF.

This chain connects TRBV6-5 to TRBJ2-1; the match to TRBD1 covers 9 bases. Germline V lookup: CDR1 MNHEY, CDR2 SVGAGI. The CDR3 is 16 residues long. V was pared by 4 bases and J by 3 bases, with 7 bases of the junction left unmatched. The CDR3 loop reads CASSLRGQGFYNEQFF. The CDR3 nucleotides are TGTGCCAGCAGTTTACGGGGACAGGGATTCTACAATGAGCAGTTCTTC.

The chain combines TRBV24-1 with TRBJ2-2; 9 nucleotides agree with TRBD1. The ends lost 4 bases at V and 1 base at J; junction bases unmatched: 6. The CDR3 has 17 amino acids. CDR1 is KGHDR, CDR2 SFDVKD, per germline. Here the CDR3 reads CATSDHPGQGNTGELFF. The CDR3 nucleotides read TGTGCCACCAGTGACCACCCGGGACAGGGGAACACCGGGGAGCTGTTTTTT.

V usage is TRBV5-1 and J usage is TRBJ2-5; 13 nucleotides align to TRBD2. Germline V gene lookup returns CDR1 SGHRS and CDR2 YFSETQ. The CDR3 runs 17 residues. Germline trimming cut 4 bases from V and 2 bases from J; bases unmatched to any gene: 8. CDR3 sequence reads: CASSMSPGLAGQETQYF. The CDR3, as DNA: TGCGCCAGCAGCATGTCCCCGGGACTAGCGGGGCAAGAGACCCAGTACTTC.

This clone was observed a single time. V and J are TRBV19 and TRBJ1-1, with D possibly being TRBD1 (5 bases). V was cut by 8 bases and J by 3 bases, with 16 bases left in between. This CDR3 has 14 residues. The germline V gene has CDR1 LNHDA and CDR2 SQIVND (reference sequence). The CDR3 loop reads CASYGAAADTEAFF. The DNA of the CDR3 is TGTGCCAGTTATGGGGCGGCGGCGGACACTGAAGCTTTCTTT.